This TCR beta chain was recorded in a study of cytomegalovirus exposure and HLA in healthy donors. Overall study findings and caveats: Only CMV serostatus was available as immune exposure information. Listed as cytomegalovirus-associated were 164 TCR beta chains. A later analysis linked a missense DCLRE1C variant to TCR beta V- and J-gene trimming. Further analysis, carried out later, found HLA-associated TCR beta chains more clonally expanded than equally common other chains.

Details on this clone: Its antigen is still unknown.

Use of 60 Vbeta and 13 Jbeta primers characterized the PCR. TCRdb keeps only in-frame clones here, not all; method: immunoSEQ multiplex PCR. The sample records roughly 130,000 clones, over 70% being singletons. The CDR3 has 14 residues. Germline lookup yields CDR1 SGHVS and CDR2 FQNEAQ. The ends lost 5 bases at V and 3 bases at J; junction bases unmatched: 5. The chain combines TRBV7-8 with TRBJ1-2; 8 bases line up with TRBD1. This sequence originates from a man younger than 35 in good health and CMV-seronegative. Specimen: PBMCs. The CDR3 here is CASSMNRGYYGYTF. As DNA, the CDR3 is TGTGCCAGCAGCATGAACAGGGGGTACTATGGCTACACCTTC.